Shown below are 15 T cell receptor beta chains from a single sample sequenced in a study of blood T cell repertoires in COVID-19. TCRdb keeps only in-frame clones here, not all; method: immunoSEQ multiplex PCR. The table has about 380,000 clones, approximately 80% seen once; the top ten hold approximately 1%. Sequenced input: peripheral blood. All receptors derive from a human donor with acute or convalescent COVID-19. The donor label of this sample is uncertain.

The V and J genes are TRBV4-2 and TRBJ1-1, with no clear D. V lost 0 bases to trimming and J lost 6 bases, with 14 bases between them. CDR3 size: 15 residues. From germline, CDR1 is LGHNA and CDR2 YNFKEQ. CDR3 sequence (DNA): TGTGCCAGCAGCCAAGAATTACTCATGCACGCTGAAGCTTTCTTT. Amino acid sequence: CASSQELLMHAEAFF.

Here the CDR3 reads CASSRDYGTQHF. In DNA form, the CDR3 reads TGTGCCAGCTCGAGGGATTATGGGACCCAGCATTTT. The chain recombines TRBV19 with TRBJ1-5; D uncertain. The germline V and J ends were trimmed by 9 bases and 11 bases, with 17 bases remaining between them. The CDR3 totals 12 residues. CDR1 is LNHDA, CDR2 SQIVND, per germline (reference sequence). Using reference TRBV19 and TRBJ1-5 for the parts outside the CDR3, the full variable domain is DGGITQSPKYLFRKEGQNVTLSCEQNLNHDAMYWYRQDPGQGLRLIYYSQIVNDFQKGDIAEGYSVSREKKESFPLTVTSAQKNPTAFYLCASSRDYGTQHFGDGTRLSIL.

In DNA, the CDR3 is TGTGCCAGCAGCTCGTACGGGGGATTTTATGGCTACACCTTC. Translating it yields CASSSYGGFYGYTF. This chain links TRBV5-6 with TRBJ1-2; D perhaps matches TRBD1 (5 bases). This CDR3 is built from 14 residues. V was clipped by 3 bases and J by 5 bases, with 14 bases between them. Germline lookup yields CDR1 SGHDT and CDR2 YYEEEE.

The chain has TRBV15 and TRBJ1-4; 10 bases line up with TRBD1. The V gene end was trimmed by 2 bases and the J gene end by 5 bases; junction bases not matched to a gene: 5. The V gene's germline CDR1 is LNHNV and CDR2 YYDKDF (reference sequence). The CDR3 extends over 16 amino acids. CDR3 in amino acids: CATSRKPGQGNEKLFF. The CDR3 bases are TGTGCCACCAGCAGAAAACCGGGACAGGGGAATGAAAAACTGTTTTTT.

V and J are TRBV28 and TRBJ1-5; 7 bases align to TRBD1. Losses at the gene ends were 3 bases for V and 6 bases for J; bases not matched to a gene: 8. This CDR3 has 15 residues. Germline CDR1 and CDR2: MDHEN and SYDVKM. The CDR3 here is CASSLRGQGGQPQHF. Here the CDR3 DNA reads TGTGCCAGCAGTTTGAGGGGGCAGGGGGGTCAGCCCCAGCATTTT.

The chain uses TRBV7-9 and TRBJ1-1; 8 bases are a match to TRBD1. V trimming: 3 bases; J trimming: 3 bases; junction bases outside the gene matches: 6. CDR3 size: 15 residues. Germline CDR1 is SEHNR and CDR2 is FQNEAQ (reference sequence). The CDR3 sequence is CASSFASGGYTEAFF. The DNA of the CDR3 is TGTGCCAGCAGCTTCGCCTCAGGGGGCTACACTGAAGCTTTCTTT.

The chain employs TRBV6-5 and TRBJ1-1; TRBD1 is a possible D gene (5 bases). Germline V gene data show CDR1 as MNHEY and CDR2 as SVGAGI. This CDR3 comprises 14 residues. V dropped 0 bases and J dropped 6 bases, with 11 bases sitting between them. The CDR3 here is CASSYSLTAPEAFF. The CDR3 DNA follows: TGTGCCAGCAGTTACTCGTTGACAGCTCCTGAAGCTTTCTTT.

J is TRBJ2-1 and V is TRBV9; 7 nucleotides agree with TRBD1. V dropped 7 bases and J dropped 0; count of bases not matched to a gene: 4. Germline values: CDR1 SGDLS, CDR2 YYNGEE. The CDR3 has 14 amino acids. The CDR3 here is CASGDSGSYNEQFF. DNA for the CDR3: TGTGCCAGCGGGGACAGTGGCTCCTACAATGAGCAGTTCTTC.

CDR3 sequence: CASSFREGNYEQYF. DNA of the CDR3: TGCGCCAGCAGCTTTCGGGAAGGGAACTACGAGCAGTACTTC. The V call is TRBV5-1, the J call TRBJ2-7, with D possibly being TRBD2 (5 bases). CDR1 SGHRS and CDR2 YFSETQ come from the germline V gene. CDR3 length: 14 amino acids. The V gene lost 2 bases and the J gene lost 3 bases, with 12 bases spanning the gap. Based on the CDR3 plus reference TRBV5-1 and TRBJ2-7, the full variable domain is KAGVTQTPRYLIKTRGQQVTLSCSPISGHRSVSWYQQTPGQGLQFLFEYFSETQRNKGNFPGRFSGRQFSNSRSEMNVSTLELGDSALYLCASSFREGNYEQYFGPGTRLTVT.

The CDR3 spells CASSEGGQANYGYTF. The DNA for the CDR3 is TGCGCCAGCAGCGAAGGGGGACAGGCTAACTATGGCTACACCTTC. J is TRBJ1-2 and V is TRBV4-1, with 8 bases identical to TRBD1. J was trimmed by 0 bases and V by 5 bases; bases with no gene match: 5. The CDR3 length is 15 residues. The germline gives CDR1 MGHRA, CDR2 YSYEKL.

The chain links TRBV5-6 to TRBJ2-4; tentative D call: TRBD2 (6 bases). The V gene lost 4 bases and the J gene lost 1 base, with 15 bases spanning the gap. The CDR3 runs to 16 residues. Germline assignment: CDR1 SGHDT and CDR2 YYEEEE. DNA of the CDR3: TGTGCCAGCAGCGGCGGAGGGGTCTGGGCCAAAAACATTCAGTACTTC. Translation: CASSGGGVWAKNIQYF.

This chain uses TRBV2 with TRBJ2-1, with TRBD2 matching over 7 bases. Trimming at V came to 8 bases and at J to 6 bases, leaving 10 bases not matched to a gene. Germline-derived CDR1 and CDR2 are SNHLY and FYNNEI. The CDR3 consists of 14 residues. CDR3 loop: CASWRGGSVNEQFF. Here the CDR3 DNA reads TGTGCCAGCTGGCGTGGCGGGAGCGTCAATGAGCAGTTCTTC.

As regards this clone: The same CDR3 can be traced to other DNA sequences in this sample. V and J are TRBV9 and TRBJ1-1; weak D call: TRBD1 (5 bases). From germline, CDR1 is SGDLS and CDR2 YYNGEE. V was cut by 3 bases and J by 4 bases, with 13 bases left in between. CDR3 length: 14 residues. CDR3 bases: TGTGCCAGCAGCGCATCCCCGGGACTCACTGAAGCTTTCTTT. Translating it yields CASSASPGLTEAFF.

The chain links TRBV5-5 to TRBJ2-7, with 8 bases matching TRBD1. The germline V gene encodes CDR1 SGHKS and CDR2 YYEKEE (reference sequence). This CDR3 is built from 15 residues. The trim removed 3 bases at V and 4 bases at J, leaving 9 bases unmatched. Here the CDR3 reads CASSSLEQGVYEQYF. The CDR3 DNA reads TGTGCCAGCAGCTCCCTAGAACAGGGGGTTTACGAGCAGTACTTC. Looking up the rest from reference TRBV5-5 and TRBJ2-7 gives the full variable domain: DAGVTQSPTHLIKTRGQQVTLRCSPISGHKSVSWYQQVLGQGPQFIFQYYEKEERGRGNFPDRFSARQFPNYSSELNVNALLLGDSALYLCASSSLEQGVYEQYFGPGTRLTVT.

This chain links TRBV7-9 with TRBJ2-5; maybe TRBD2 (6 bases). This CDR3 contains 14 residues. Germline V lookup: CDR1 SEHNR, CDR2 FQNEAQ (reference sequence). Trimming took off 5 bases at V and 5 bases at J, with 15 bases between the two ends. Here the CDR3 DNA reads TGTGCCAGCAGCCCACCGGGGAGCGGGGAGACCCAGTACTTC. Translation: CASSPPGSGETQYF.